Sequencing of this T cell receptor beta chain was carried out in a study of early T cells in non-severe SARS-CoV-2 infection (dated by TCRdb to about 2021). Regarding the complete study: Because TCR sequencing was done on bulk RNA from unsorted whole blood, the alpha and beta chains could not be paired.

Set within a cohort of healthcare workers in London, UK, this nested case-control study involved weekly PCR testing of nasopharyngeal swabs along with blood sampling. Healthcare workers were recruited during the week of the UK lockdown, between 23 and 31 March 2020, and followed weekly for up to 16 weeks. According to the germline V gene, CDR1 reads SGHRS and CDR2 reads YFSETQ. Including the terminal cysteine and phenylalanine, the CDR3 comprises 16 residues. CDR3 DNA only is kept here, 48 bases in frame from base 1. Trimming takes 0 bases off V and 0 bases off J; junction bases not matched to a gene: 2. The study at large found these results: VDJdb matching was skewed toward anti-spike CD8 responses, so virus-specific expansions were likely underestimated and private and CD4 specificities were missed.

The library was prepared using 5' RACE. For sequencing, a NextSeq 500 was employed. In the TCR library protocol, unique molecular identifiers were attached to individual cDNA molecules to correct for PCR bias and sequencing error. Sequencing covered both TCR alpha and beta chains, and within each sample the abundances of alpha and beta sequences were tightly co-correlated. Processing in the source paper ran as follows. Decombinator V4 was used to annotate the V gene, J gene and CDR3 of the TCR sequences. TCRs were defined as expanded if a significant change between any two time points was detected under a Poisson model with p below 0.0001. TCR abundances were normalised to the total number of TCRs sequenced per sample and expressed as counts per million. MAIT TCRs were defined by TRAV1-2 paired with TRAJ12, TRAJ20 or TRAJ33, and iNKT TCRs by TRAV10 paired with TRAJ18. A search of VDJdb, accessed on 1 November 2021, was run for TCRs annotated to CMV, EBV and SARS-CoV-2, with TCRs annotated for multiple antigens excluded. TCRdb redid the processing of the public reads, applying fastp at Q25 and MiXCR, and retained in-frame beta chains. Each entry is one CDR3 protein sequence, shown with its most common DNA and genes. The V and J calls here are based on TCRdb, not the publication. For this sample the table gives about 28,000 distinct CDR3 sequences, of which over 4.5% were detected only once. Under 6.5% of the sample rests with the top ten.

This clonotype has at least ten counts. What this receptor recognizes is not known. Base qualities are not at hand, and no much larger clone is one base apart. The receptor comes from an adult who was a healthcare worker with PCR-confirmed SARS-CoV-2 infection or an uninfected control (not recorded which). The sample was whole blood, taken at baseline. The rearranged segments are TRBV5-1 and TRBJ1-3; 8 middle bases align to TRBD1. The DNA sequence is given as TGCGCCAGCAGCTTGGACGGGACAGGCTCTGGAAACACCATATATTTT. The resulting protein is CASSLDGTGSGNTIYF.